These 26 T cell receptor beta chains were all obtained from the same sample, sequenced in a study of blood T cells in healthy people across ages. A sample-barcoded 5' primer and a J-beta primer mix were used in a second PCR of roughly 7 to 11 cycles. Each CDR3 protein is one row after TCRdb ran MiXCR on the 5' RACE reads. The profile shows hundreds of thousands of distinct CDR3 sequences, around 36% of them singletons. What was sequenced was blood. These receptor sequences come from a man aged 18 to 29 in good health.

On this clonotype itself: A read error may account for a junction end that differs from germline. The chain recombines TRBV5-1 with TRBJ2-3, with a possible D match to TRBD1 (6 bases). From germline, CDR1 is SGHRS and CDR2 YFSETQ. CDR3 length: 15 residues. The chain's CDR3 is CAGRPTGSSTDTQYF. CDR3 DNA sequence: TGCGCCGGCAGGCCGACAGGCTCTAGCACAGATACGCAGTATTTT.

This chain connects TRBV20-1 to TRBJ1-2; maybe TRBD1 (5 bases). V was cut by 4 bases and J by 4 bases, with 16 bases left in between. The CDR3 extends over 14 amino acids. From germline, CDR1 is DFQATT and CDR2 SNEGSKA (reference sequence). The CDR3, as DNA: TGCAGTGCTACCCCCGACAGTCTTTCCTATGGCTACACCTTC. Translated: CSATPDSLSYGYTF.

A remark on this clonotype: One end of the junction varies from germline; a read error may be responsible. CDR3: CASSYSAGEVYNEQFF. The CDR3 coding sequence is TGTGCCAGCAGCTACTCAGCGGGGGAGGTCTACAATGAGCAGTTCTTC. The chain employs TRBV6-5 and TRBJ2-1, with TRBD2 identical over 8 bases. Per the germline V gene, CDR1 is MNHEY and CDR2 is SVGAGI. The CDR3 has 16 amino acids.

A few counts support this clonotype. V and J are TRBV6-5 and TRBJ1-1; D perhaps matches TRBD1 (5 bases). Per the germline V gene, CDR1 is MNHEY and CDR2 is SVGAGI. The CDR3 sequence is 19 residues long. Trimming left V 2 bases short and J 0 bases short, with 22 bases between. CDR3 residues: CASSYGMGRIEGVNTEAFF. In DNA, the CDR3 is TGTGCCAGCAGTTACGGGATGGGGAGAATAGAAGGGGTGAACACTGAAGCTTTCTTT.

Here the CDR3 reads CATSRVEGSGKLFF. The CDR3 DNA reads as TGTGCCACCAGCAGAGTTGAGGGCTCAGGGAAACTGTTTTTT. The chain has TRBV15 and TRBJ1-4, with a weak D call TRBD1 (5 bases). Germline loops: CDR1 LNHNV, CDR2 YYDKDF (reference sequence). The CDR3 has 14 amino acids. V was pared by 1 base and J by 11 bases, with 14 bases between.

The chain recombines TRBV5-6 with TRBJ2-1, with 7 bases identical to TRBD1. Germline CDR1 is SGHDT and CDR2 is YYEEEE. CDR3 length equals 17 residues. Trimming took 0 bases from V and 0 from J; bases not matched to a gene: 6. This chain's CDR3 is CASSLAGGLSSYNEQFF. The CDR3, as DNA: TGTGCCAGCAGCTTGGCAGGGGGTCTAAGCTCCTACAATGAGCAGTTCTTC.

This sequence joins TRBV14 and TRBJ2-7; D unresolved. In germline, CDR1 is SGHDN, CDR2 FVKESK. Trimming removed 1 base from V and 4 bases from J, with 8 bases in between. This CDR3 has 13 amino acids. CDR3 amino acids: CASSQVPSYEQYF. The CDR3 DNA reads TGTGCCAGCAGCCAAGTCCCCTCATACGAGCAGTACTTC.

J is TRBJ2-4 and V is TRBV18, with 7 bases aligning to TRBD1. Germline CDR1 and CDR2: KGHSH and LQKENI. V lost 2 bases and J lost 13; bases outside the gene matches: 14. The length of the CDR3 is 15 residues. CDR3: CASSPSTGTQEIQYF. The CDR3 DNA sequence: TGTGCCAGCTCACCATCGACAGGGACACAAGAGATCCAGTACTTC.

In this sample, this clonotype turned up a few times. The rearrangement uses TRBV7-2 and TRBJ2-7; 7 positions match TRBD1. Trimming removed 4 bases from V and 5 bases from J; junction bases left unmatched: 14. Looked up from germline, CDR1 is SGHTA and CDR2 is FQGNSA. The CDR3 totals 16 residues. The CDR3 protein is CASSSLRDSWGHEQYF. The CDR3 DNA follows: TGTGCCAGCAGCTCTCTCCGGGACAGCTGGGGACACGAGCAGTACTTC.

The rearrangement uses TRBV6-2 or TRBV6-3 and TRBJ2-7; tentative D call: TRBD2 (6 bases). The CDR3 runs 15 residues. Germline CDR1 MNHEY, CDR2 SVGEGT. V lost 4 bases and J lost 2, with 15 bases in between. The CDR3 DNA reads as TGTGCCAGCAGTTCTAAGTTTCCGGGGGCCTACGAGCAGTACTTC. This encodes CASSSKFPGAYEQYF.

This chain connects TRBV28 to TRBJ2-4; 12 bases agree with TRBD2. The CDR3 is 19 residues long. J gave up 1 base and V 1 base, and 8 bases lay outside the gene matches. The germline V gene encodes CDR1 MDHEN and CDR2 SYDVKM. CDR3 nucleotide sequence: TGTGCCAGCAGTTTATTTCCTAGCGGGGGGGCTTTGGCCAAAAACATTCAGTACTTC. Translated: CASSLFPSGGALAKNIQYF.

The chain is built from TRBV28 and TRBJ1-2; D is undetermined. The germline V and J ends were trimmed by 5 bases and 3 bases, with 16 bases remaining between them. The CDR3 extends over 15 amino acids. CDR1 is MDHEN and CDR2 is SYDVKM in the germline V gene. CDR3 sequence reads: CASSLPDGPYYGYTF. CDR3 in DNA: TGTGCCAGCAGTCTGCCTGACGGTCCCTACTATGGCTACACCTTC.

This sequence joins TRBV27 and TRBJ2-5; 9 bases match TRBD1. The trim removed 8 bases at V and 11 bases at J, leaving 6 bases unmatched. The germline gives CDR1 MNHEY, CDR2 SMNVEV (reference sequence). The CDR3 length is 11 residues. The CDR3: CASGGTGRQYF. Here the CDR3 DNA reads TGTGCCAGCGGTGGGACAGGGCGGCAGTACTTC.

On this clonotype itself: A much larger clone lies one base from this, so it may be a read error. CDR3 bases: TGTGCCAGCAATTTTGTCGGGGGTTCGGACAATGAGCAGTACTTC. Translating gives CASNFVGGSDNEQYF. This chain uses TRBV12-3 or TRBV12-4 with TRBJ2-7, with D perhaps TRBD2 (6 bases). The germline V and J ends were trimmed by 7 bases and 7 bases, with 23 bases remaining between them. The CDR3 has 15 amino acids.

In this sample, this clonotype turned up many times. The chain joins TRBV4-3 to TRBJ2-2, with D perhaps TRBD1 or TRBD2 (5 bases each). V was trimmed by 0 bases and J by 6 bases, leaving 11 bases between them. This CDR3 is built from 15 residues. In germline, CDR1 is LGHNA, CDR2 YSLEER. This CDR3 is CASSQDEGTPGELFF. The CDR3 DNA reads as TGCGCCAGCAGCCAAGATGAGGGGACCCCCGGGGAGCTGTTTTTT.

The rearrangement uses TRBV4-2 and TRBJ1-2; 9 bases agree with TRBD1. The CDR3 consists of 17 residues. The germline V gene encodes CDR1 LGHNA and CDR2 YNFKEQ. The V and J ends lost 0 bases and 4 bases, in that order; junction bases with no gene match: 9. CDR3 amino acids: CASSQESGQGLLYGYTF. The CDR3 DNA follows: TGTGCCAGCAGCCAAGAGTCGGGACAGGGCTTGCTCTATGGCTACACCTTC.

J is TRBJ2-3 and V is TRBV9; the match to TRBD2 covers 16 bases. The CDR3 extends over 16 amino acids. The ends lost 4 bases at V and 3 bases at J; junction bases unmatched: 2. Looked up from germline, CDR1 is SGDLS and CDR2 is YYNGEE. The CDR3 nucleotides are TGTGCCAGCAGCAAGGGACTAGCGGGGGGGACAGATACGCAGTATTTT. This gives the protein CASSKGLAGGTDTQYF. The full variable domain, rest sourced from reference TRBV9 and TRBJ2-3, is DSGVTQTPKHLITATGQRVTLRCSPRSGDLSVYWYQQSLDQGLQFLIQYYNGEERAKGNILERFSAQQFPDLHSELNLSSLELGDSALYFCASSKGLAGGTDTQYFGPGTRLTVL.

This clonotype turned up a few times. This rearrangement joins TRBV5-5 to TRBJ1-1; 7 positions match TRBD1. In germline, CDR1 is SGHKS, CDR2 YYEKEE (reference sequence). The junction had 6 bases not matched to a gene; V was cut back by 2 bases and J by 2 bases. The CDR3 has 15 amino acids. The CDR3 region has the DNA TGTGCCAGCAGCTTCTGGGACAGCACTAACACTGAAGCTTTCTTT. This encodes CASSFWDSTNTEAFF.

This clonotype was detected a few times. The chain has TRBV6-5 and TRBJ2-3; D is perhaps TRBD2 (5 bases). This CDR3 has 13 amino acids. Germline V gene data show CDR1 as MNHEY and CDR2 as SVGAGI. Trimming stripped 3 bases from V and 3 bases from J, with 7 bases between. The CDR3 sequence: CASSYTRTDTQYF. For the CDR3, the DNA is TGTGCCAGCAGTTATACTAGGACAGATACGCAGTATTTT.

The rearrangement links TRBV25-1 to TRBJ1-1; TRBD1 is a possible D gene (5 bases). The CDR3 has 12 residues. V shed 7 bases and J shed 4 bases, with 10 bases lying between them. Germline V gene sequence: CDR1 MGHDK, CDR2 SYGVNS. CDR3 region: CASTGLTTEAFF. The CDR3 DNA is TGTGCCAGCACAGGGCTAACCACTGAAGCTTTCTTT.

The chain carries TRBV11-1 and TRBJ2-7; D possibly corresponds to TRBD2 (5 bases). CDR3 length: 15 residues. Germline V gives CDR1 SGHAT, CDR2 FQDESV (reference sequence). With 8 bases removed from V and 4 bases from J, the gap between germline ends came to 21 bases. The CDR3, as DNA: TGTGCCAGCTCGTTCGGAGGACTTGTTTCATACGAGCAGTACTTC. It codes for CASSFGGLVSYEQYF.

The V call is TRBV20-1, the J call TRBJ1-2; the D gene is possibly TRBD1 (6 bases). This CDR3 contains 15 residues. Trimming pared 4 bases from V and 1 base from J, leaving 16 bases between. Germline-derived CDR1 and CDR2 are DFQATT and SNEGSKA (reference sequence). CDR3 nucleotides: TGCAGTGCTAAGGACAGCCGAGGCCTTAACTATGGCTACACCTTC. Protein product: CSAKDSRGLNYGYTF.

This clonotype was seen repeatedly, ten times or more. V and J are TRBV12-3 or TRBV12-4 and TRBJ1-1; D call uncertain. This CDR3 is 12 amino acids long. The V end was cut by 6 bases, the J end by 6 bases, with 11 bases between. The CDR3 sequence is CASRHDKAEAFF. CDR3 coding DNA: TGTGCCAGCAGACACGACAAGGCTGAAGCTTTCTTT.

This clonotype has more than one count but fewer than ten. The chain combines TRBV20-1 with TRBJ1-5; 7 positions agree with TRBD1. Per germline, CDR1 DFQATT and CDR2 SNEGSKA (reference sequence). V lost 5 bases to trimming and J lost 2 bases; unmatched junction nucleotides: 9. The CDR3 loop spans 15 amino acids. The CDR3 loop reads CSAPLGGTGNQPQHF. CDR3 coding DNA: TGCAGTGCTCCGCTTGGGGGGACAGGCAATCAGCCCCAGCATTTT.

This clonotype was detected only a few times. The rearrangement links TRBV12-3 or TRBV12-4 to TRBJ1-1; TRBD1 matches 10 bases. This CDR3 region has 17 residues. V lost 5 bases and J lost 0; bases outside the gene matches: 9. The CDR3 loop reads CASSPRDRGGLNTEAFF. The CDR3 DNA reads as TGTGCCAGCAGTCCCAGGGACAGGGGCGGGTTGAACACTGAAGCTTTCTTT.

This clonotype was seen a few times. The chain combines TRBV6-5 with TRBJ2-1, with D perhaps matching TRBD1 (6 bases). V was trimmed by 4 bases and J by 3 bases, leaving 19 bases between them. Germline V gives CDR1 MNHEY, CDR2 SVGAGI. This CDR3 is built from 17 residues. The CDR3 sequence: CASSSDSRVNFYNEQFF. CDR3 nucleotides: TGTGCCAGCAGTTCGGACAGTAGAGTAAACTTCTACAATGAGCAGTTCTTC.